Listed below are T cell receptor beta chains from one sample, sequenced in a study of beta chain features in type 1 diabetes. Some clones are missing from TCRdb's copy, which holds only in-frame ones; the method was immunoSEQ multiplex PCR. The table shows about 270,000 clones, with 14% occurring only once. The sample comprised naive CD4+ T cells from blood. The source is a man aged 25 to 45 with type 1 diabetes. The conserved cysteine and the conserved F or W are not part of the CDR3 here. Fields, in order: clone size, J gene, V gene, CDR3 protein. The size entry is marked missing in some rows and otherwise reads once, few, many or a size class.

>few|TRBJ1-1|TRBV18
ASSRMNLVDRDTEAF
>.|TRBJ2-1|TRBV5-1
ASSFTRNSGDEQF
>few|TRBJ2-7|TRBV30
AWGDRSSSYEQY
>.|TRBJ2-7|TRBV28
ASSLWKAAGQYEQY
>few|TRBJ2-1|TRBV7-9
ASSNRDRGEF
>few|TRBJ2-7|TRBV7-8
ASRLAGVSYEQY
>few|TRBJ2-5|TRBV5-1
ASSLRRDQETQY
>.|TRBJ2-3|TRBV15
ATSRTWSRGQVDTQY
>.|TRBJ2-7|TRBV2
ASSGLAGASYEQY
>few|TRBJ2-2|TRBV9
ASSVRGGDPGELF
>.|TRBJ2-6|TRBV10-3
AIEGAGANVLT
>.|TRBJ1-3|TRBV23-1
ASSQSALGVGNTIY
>.|TRBJ1-1|TRBV15
ATSRDGASAESF
>.|TRBJ2-7|TRBV9
ASSTSGNSYEQY
>few|TRBJ2-3|TRBV2
ASLEGHRTDTQY
>few|TRBJ2-3|TRBV7-2
ASRLAGGTDTQY
>few|TRBJ1-1|TRBV18
ASSPPNQGTEAF
>.|TRBJ2-1|TRBV7-9
ASSSRSSGRLRNEQF
>.|TRBJ1-1|TRBV11-3
ASSLDPRAEAF
>.|TRBJ2-1|TRBV5-4
ASSSGTSVYNEQF
>.|TRBJ2-2|TRBV7-9
ASRTSGRPNTGELF
>few|TRBJ2-1|TRBV2
ASSDGLDNEQF
>.|TRBJ2-5|TRBV7-2
ASSFGYQETQY
>.|TRBJ2-5|TRBV7-9
ASSPRETQY
>.|TRBJ2-7|TRBV5-1
ASSLSGTDRGKQY
>.|TRBJ2-5|TRBV28
ASSLTGSEETQY
>.|TRBJ1-4|TRBV4-1
ASSPIFRDRVEKLF
>few|TRBJ1-2|TRBV20-1
SATGSAGYT
>.|TRBJ2-7|TRBV19
ASSSRRERYEQY
>few|TRBJ2-6|TRBV4-1
ASSQDHLAGHSGANVLT
>few|TRBJ2-3|TRBV28
ASSHHVAGGLTDTQY
>few|TRBJ1-1|TRBV6-6
ASSYSAGDTEAF
>few|TRBJ1-3|TRBV9
ASSVDNRNTIY
>.|TRBJ2-3|TRBV28
ASSTSDRSTDTQY
>.|TRBJ2-1|TRBV11-3
ASSLGGLAGEHNEQF
>.|TRBJ1-2|TRBV19
ASRPDNSNYGYT
>few|TRBJ2-1|TRBV20-1
SALPSGKQF
>few|TRBJ2-2|TRBV28
ASSLGQNTGELF
>.|TRBJ2-7|TRBV18
ASSPQGVVEQY
>few|TRBJ1-5|TRBV7-2
ASSKTGGSNQPQH
>.|TRBJ2-5|TRBV28
ASRVAGSQETQY
>few|TRBJ2-3|TRBV7-2
ASSFQSPDTQY
>few|TRBJ2-7|TRBV6-5
ASSYSGTGSYEQY
>few|TRBJ2-7|TRBV19
ASRKTGDYYEQY
>.|TRBJ2-3|TRBV15
ATSRDNQRADSTDTQY
>.|TRBJ1-1|TRBV29-1
SVVQNTEAF
>.|TRBJ2-7|TRBV28
ASSWGQEKDYEQY
>.|TRBJ2-1|TRBV9
ASSVTLDNEQF
>.|TRBJ2-1|TRBV10-3
AISARSGDRRLNEQF
>few|TRBJ2-1|TRBV11-3
ASSKGGTEQF
>.|TRBJ1-5|TRBV9
ASSVEGENQPQH
>few|TRBJ2-1|TRBV5-4
ASSLRLAGGNEQF
>few|TRBJ2-7|TRBV7-9
ASSLVQFREQY